This T cell receptor (beta chain) was obtained from a study of OX40 agonist ivuxolimab in advanced cancers. As concerns this clone: The antigen is not known.

Assay used: immunoSEQ multiplex PCR; TCRdb lists only in-frame clones, some missing. The sample carries 55,000 to 75,000 clones, approximately 86% recorded once. Notes on the study in general: Among T cells, CD8+ cells averaged more expanded clones than CD4+ cells.

Blood was sampled at baseline, cycle 4 day 1, and cycle 7 day 1. Germline V gives CDR1 LGHNA, CDR2 YNFKEQ. The CDR3 length is 15 residues. Losses at the gene ends were 4 bases for V and 0 bases for J; bases not matched to a gene: 4. The clonotype was recovered from an adult with an advanced solid tumor such as melanoma, head and neck, liver or kidney cancer. Sequenced here: CD4+ or CD8+ T cells sorted from blood, sampled in a trial of the OX40 agonist ivuxolimab. The rearrangement links TRBV4-2 to TRBJ1-2; 8 nucleotides match TRBD1. The DNA of the CDR3 is TGTGCCAGCAGCCCCGGACAGGGCCCTAACTATGGCTACACCTTC. Translated, it gives CASSPGQGPNYGYTF.